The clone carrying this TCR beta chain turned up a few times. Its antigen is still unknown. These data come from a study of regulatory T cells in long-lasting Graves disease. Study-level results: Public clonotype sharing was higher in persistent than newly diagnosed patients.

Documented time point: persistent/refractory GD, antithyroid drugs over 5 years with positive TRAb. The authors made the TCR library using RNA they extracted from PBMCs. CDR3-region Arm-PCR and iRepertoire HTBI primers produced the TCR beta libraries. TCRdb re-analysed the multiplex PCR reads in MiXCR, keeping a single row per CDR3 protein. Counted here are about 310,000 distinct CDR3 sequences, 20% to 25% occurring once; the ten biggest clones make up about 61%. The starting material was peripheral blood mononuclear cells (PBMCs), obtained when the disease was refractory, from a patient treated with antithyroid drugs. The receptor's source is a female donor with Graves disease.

The CDR3 here is CDQGPYEQYF. The DNA of the CDR3 is TGTGACCAGGGCCCCTACGAGCAGTACTTC. The chain has TRBV16 and TRBJ2-7; D might be TRBD1 (5 bases). CDR1 and CDR2 (germline): KGHSY, FQNENV. The length of the CDR3 is 10 residues. The entire variable domain, with the rest obtained from reference TRBV16 and TRBJ2-7, is as follows: GEEVAQTPKHLVRGEGQKAKLYCAPIKGHSYVFWYQQVLKNEFKFLISFQNENVFDETGMPKERFSAKCLPNSPCSLEIQATKLEDSAVYFCDQGPYEQYFGPGTRLTVT.